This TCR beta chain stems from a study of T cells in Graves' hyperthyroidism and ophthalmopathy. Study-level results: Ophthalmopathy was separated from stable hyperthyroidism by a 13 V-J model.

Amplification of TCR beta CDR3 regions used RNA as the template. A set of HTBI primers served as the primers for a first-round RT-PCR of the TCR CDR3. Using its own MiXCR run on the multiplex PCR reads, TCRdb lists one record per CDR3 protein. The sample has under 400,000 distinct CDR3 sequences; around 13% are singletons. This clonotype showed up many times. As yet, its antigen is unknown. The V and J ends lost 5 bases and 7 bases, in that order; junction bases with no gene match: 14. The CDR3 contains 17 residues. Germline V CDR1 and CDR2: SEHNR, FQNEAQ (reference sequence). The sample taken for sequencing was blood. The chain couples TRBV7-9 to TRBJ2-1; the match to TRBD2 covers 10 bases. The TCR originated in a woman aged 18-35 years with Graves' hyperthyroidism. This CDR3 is CASSLKTSGVFANEQFF. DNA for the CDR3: TGTGCCAGCAGCCTGAAAACTAGCGGGGTGTTTGCGAATGAGCAGTTCTTC.